This TCR beta chain emerged from a study of T cell changes during pregnancy in multiple sclerosis. The V gene's germline CDR1 is SEHNR and CDR2 FQNEAQ (reference sequence). CDR3 size: 13 residues. The V segment lost 5 bases and the J segment 8 bases; nucleotides outside the gene matches: 6. Clones were read by immunoSEQ multiplex PCR, and TCRdb kept only the in-frame ones, dropping some. The data show 100,000 or so clones, with 90% to 95% seen just once and 0.95% to 1.5% held by the top ten. The gene calls are TRBV7-9 and TRBJ1-2; 9 bases are a match to TRBD1. The sample here was peripheral blood, taken in the second trimester of pregnancy. The TCR was taken from a female donor with multiple sclerosis, enrolled in a pregnancy study. The DNA for the CDR3 is TGTGCCAGCAGCATACAGGGGGCCAGGGGCTACACCTTC. Residues: CASSIQGARGYTF.